The 15 T cell receptor beta chains in this list originate from one sample, sequenced in a study of blood T cell repertoires in COVID-19. Sequencing used immunoSEQ multiplex PCR; TCRdb keeps in-frame clones, though not all of them. The sample carries under 350,000 clones, 80% to 95% recorded once. Source material: peripheral blood. The source of these receptors is a woman aged 25 to 39 with COVID-19, enrolled during active disease.

This clone was seen a handful of times. The chain joins TRBV14 to TRBJ2-2; 11 bases map to TRBD2. Germline CDR1 and CDR2: SGHDN and FVKESK. After removal of 6 bases from V and 5 bases from J, the junction contained 5 bases not matched to a gene. The length of the CDR3 is 15 residues. CDR3 in DNA: TGTGCCAGCAGTCTCCGACTAGCGGGGACCGGGGAGCTGTTTTTT. Translated: CASSLRLAGTGELFF.

The chain has TRBV28 and TRBJ2-2; D may be TRBD2 (5 bases). V was shortened by 5 bases and J by 6 bases, with 13 bases between the two germline ends. This CDR3 has 14 residues. The germline V gene encodes CDR1 MDHEN and CDR2 SYDVKM. CDR3 in DNA: TGTGCCAGCAGTCCGACTCTAGCCGCCGGGGAGCTGTTTTTT. Residues: CASSPTLAAGELFF.

The rearrangement links TRBV7-9 to TRBJ2-7, with 7 bases identical to TRBD1. V shed 7 bases, J shed 3 bases, and the junction held 12 bases outside the gene matches. Germline V gives CDR1 SEHNR, CDR2 FQNEAQ (reference sequence). The CDR3 contains 15 residues. CDR3 in amino acids: CASNHRTGANYEQYF. In nucleotides, the CDR3 is TGTGCCAGCAACCACCGGACAGGAGCCAACTACGAGCAGTACTTC.

This clone occurred once. V and J are TRBV3-1 (or the pseudogene TRBV3-2) and TRBJ1-3; weak D call: TRBD1 (6 bases). Germline-derived CDR1 and CDR2 are LGHDT and YNNKEL (reference sequence). V was cut by 4 bases and J by 16 bases, with 14 bases left in between. The CDR3 is 11 amino acids. CDR3 region: CASSLGGGLYF. CDR3 DNA sequence: TGTGCCAGCAGCCTGGGAGGGGGGCTGTATTTT.

This clone was seen just once. The same CDR3 is also encoded by other DNA sequences in this sample. The rearrangement links TRBV12-3 or TRBV12-4 to TRBJ2-5; D unclear. V was cut by 6 bases and J by 5 bases, with 7 bases left in between. The CDR3 extends over 11 amino acids. The CDR3 DNA sequence: TGTGCCAGCAGCCAGAGGGAGACCCAGTACTTC. This encodes CASSQRETQYF.

The chain recombines TRBV7-2 with TRBJ1-4; D ambiguous. V was clipped by 1 base and J by 8 bases, with 14 bases between them. The CDR3 extends over 15 amino acids. The germline CDR1 and CDR2 sequences are SGHTA and FQGNSA. For the CDR3, the DNA is TGTGCCAGCAGCTTAGATGGCAGAGGGAACGAAAAACTGTTTTTT. It is translated as CASSLDGRGNEKLFF.

This chain connects TRBV2 to TRBJ1-1, with D possibly matching TRBD1 (5 bases). Trimming took off 7 bases at V and 4 bases at J, with 13 bases between the two ends. The germline V gene encodes CDR1 SNHLY and CDR2 FYNNEI. This CDR3 has 13 residues. This CDR3 is CASMRQPATEAFF. The CDR3, as DNA: TGTGCCAGCATGAGACAGCCGGCCACTGAAGCTTTCTTT.

The chain couples TRBV6-1 to TRBJ1-1, with 10 bases identical to TRBD1. V shed 3 bases, J shed 6 bases, and the junction held 16 bases outside the gene matches. Germline values: CDR1 MNHNS, CDR2 SASEGT. This CDR3 spans 18 amino acids. The CDR3 here is CASSDAVRGQGTPAEAFF. CDR3 sequence (DNA): TGTGCCAGCAGTGATGCCGTTAGGGGACAGGGGACCCCGGCTGAAGCTTTCTTT.

The chain recombines TRBV5-1 with TRBJ1-6; 9 bases align to TRBD1. The germline V gene encodes CDR1 SGHRS and CDR2 YFSETQ. Trimming took 4 bases from V and 10 from J; bases not matched to a gene: 9. The CDR3 extends over 15 amino acids. The CDR3 spells CASSGLQGASSPLHF. CDR3 coding DNA: TGCGCCAGCAGCGGGTTACAGGGGGCTTCCTCACCCCTCCACTTT. The variable domain in full, completed from reference TRBV5-1 and TRBJ1-6, reads KAGVTQTPRYLIKTRGQQVTLSCSPISGHRSVSWYQQTPGQGLQFLFEYFSETQRNKGNFPGRFSGRQFSNSRSEMNVSTLELGDSALYLCASSGLQGASSPLHFGNGTRLTVT.

The V call is TRBV4-1, the J call TRBJ2-7; TRBD2 matches at 8 bases. CDR3 length: 16 residues. V was clipped by 5 bases and J by 2 bases; unmatched bases: 11. Germline CDR1 and CDR2: MGHRA and YSYEKL. CDR3 nucleotides: TGCGCCAGCAGCGAAAGGGCTGCGGGAGGAACCTACGAGCAGTACTTC. This translates into CASSERAAGGTYEQYF.

The J gene is TRBJ2-1, the V gene TRBV7-2; D possibly corresponds to TRBD2 (6 bases). CDR1 is SGHTA, CDR2 FQGNSA, per germline. V was pared by 4 bases and J by 6 bases, with 10 bases between. The CDR3 runs to 13 residues. The CDR3 is CASSWGTVNEQFF. The CDR3 DNA sequence: TGTGCCAGCAGCTGGGGGACTGTCAATGAGCAGTTCTTC.

This chain connects TRBV2 to TRBJ2-7, with 10 bases that match TRBD2. CDR3 length: 15 amino acids. CDR1 is SNHLY and CDR2 is FYNNEI in the germline V gene. Trimming cost V 7 bases and J 5 bases; bases outside gene matches: 11. CDR3 amino acids: CASTDRAGGPHEQYF. The CDR3 DNA sequence: TGTGCCAGCACTGACCGAGCGGGAGGGCCCCACGAGCAGTACTTC.

V gene TRBV29-1 combines with J gene TRBJ2-3, with D perhaps matching TRBD2 (5 bases). Looked up from germline, CDR1 is SQVTM and CDR2 is ANQGSEA. The V end lost 6 bases, the J end lost 5 bases, and 9 bases lay between the germline ends. This CDR3 contains 11 residues. The CDR3: CSVDSLDTQYF. The CDR3 DNA reads as TGCAGCGTGGACTCATTAGATACGCAGTATTTT.

V usage is TRBV3-1 (or the pseudogene TRBV3-2) and J usage is TRBJ1-3; no clear D. Germline loops: CDR1 LGHDT, CDR2 YNNKEL (reference sequence). The CDR3 covers 11 residues. The V end lost 7 bases, the J end lost 4 bases, and 5 bases lay between the germline ends. The CDR3 is CASMRGNTIYF. The CDR3 region has the DNA TGTGCCAGCATGCGCGGAAACACCATATATTTT.

A remark on this clone: Other nucleotide sequences in the sample specify the same CDR3. The chain is built from TRBV5-1 and TRBJ1-2, with 10 bases identical to TRBD1. After removal of 0 bases from V and 6 bases from J, the junction contained 11 bases not matched to a gene. CDR1 and CDR2 from the germline V gene are SGHRS and YFSETQ. The CDR3 has 17 residues. The CDR3 nucleotides read TGCGCCAGCAGCTTGGGGGGCCCCGGGACAGGGGAGGATGGCTACACCTTC. Translated, it gives CASSLGGPGTGEDGYTF.